The 5 T cell receptor beta chains in this list originate from one sample, sequenced in a study of blood T cell repertoires in COVID-19. Data came from immunoSEQ multiplex PCR; TCRdb stores just in-frame clones and leaves some out. The sample has 300,000 to 350,000 clones, about 88% seen once; the top ten hold 1%. The specimen sequenced was PBMCs or T cells enriched from blood (not recorded which). Source of these receptors: a woman aged 25-40 years who had been exposed to COVID-19.

The J gene is TRBJ1-1, the V gene TRBV3-1 (or the pseudogene TRBV3-2), with 8 bases aligning to TRBD1. V gave up 5 bases and J gave up 1 base; unmatched junction bases: 6. From germline, CDR1 is LGHDT and CDR2 YNNKEL (reference sequence). This CDR3 comprises 15 residues. CDR3 amino acids: CASSSRTGRNTEAFF. The CDR3 region has the DNA TGTGCCAGCAGCTCCCGGACAGGGAGGAACACTGAAGCTTTCTTT.

The chain employs TRBV6-1 and TRBJ1-1, with TRBD1 as a possible D gene (5 bases). The CDR3 extends over 15 amino acids. The ends were cut back, 3 bases at V and 0 bases at J, with 11 bases in the middle. Germline V gives CDR1 MNHNS, CDR2 SASEGT. The CDR3 DNA follows: TGTGCCAGCAGTGAGGGTGGGGCGGTGAACACTGAAGCTTTCTTT. It encodes CASSEGGAVNTEAFF.

The gene calls are TRBV12-3 or TRBV12-4 and TRBJ2-7; the D gene is possibly TRBD2 (5 bases). CDR3 length: 13 residues. V was trimmed by 7 bases and J by 2 bases, leaving 12 bases between them. This chain's CDR3 is CASTTPGAYEQYF. The CDR3 nucleotides are TGTGCCAGCACCACCCCCGGGGCCTACGAGCAGTACTTC.

This rearrangement joins TRBV29-1 to TRBJ2-7; TRBD1 matches at 7 bases. The CDR3 runs to 11 residues. After removal of 7 bases from V and 4 bases from J, the junction contained 4 bases not matched to a gene. CDR1 and CDR2 from the germline V gene are SQVTM and ANQGSEA. CDR3 in DNA: TGCAGCGCGAGGACAGGATACGAGCAGTACTTC. Protein sequence: CSARTGYEQYF.

The chain recombines TRBV11-2 with TRBJ1-2, with D possibly TRBD1 on 6 matching bases. This CDR3 comprises 13 residues. The V and J ends lost 5 bases and 4 bases respectively, with 11 bases between them. The germline V gene has CDR1 SGHAT and CDR2 FQNNGV. CDR3 protein: CASSQDRTYGYTF. The CDR3 DNA follows: TGTGCCAGCAGCCAAGACAGGACCTATGGCTACACCTTC.